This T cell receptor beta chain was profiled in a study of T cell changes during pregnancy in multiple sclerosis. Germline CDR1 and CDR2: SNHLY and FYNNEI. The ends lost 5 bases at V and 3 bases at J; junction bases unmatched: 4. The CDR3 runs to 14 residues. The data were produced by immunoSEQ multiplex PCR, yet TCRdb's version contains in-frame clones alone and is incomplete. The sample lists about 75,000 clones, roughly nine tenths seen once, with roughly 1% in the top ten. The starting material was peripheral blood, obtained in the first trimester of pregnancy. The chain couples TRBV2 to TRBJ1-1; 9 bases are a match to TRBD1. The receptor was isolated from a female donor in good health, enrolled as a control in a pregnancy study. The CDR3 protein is CASSPGTGYTEAFF. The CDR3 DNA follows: TGTGCCAGCAGTCCCGGGACAGGGTACACTGAAGCTTTCTTT.